This TCR beta chain was documented in a study of blood T cell repertoires in COVID-19. Study overall: Donors in the United States, Italy and Spain gave samples during acute or convalescent COVID-19. PBMCs, B-cell-depleted T cells, or T cells provided the cDNA or gDNA that made up the material.

V gave up 3 bases and J gave up 2 bases; unmatched junction bases: 12. There are 18 residues in the CDR3. Germline assignment: CDR1 SGDLS and CDR2 YYNGEE. Per the authors' pipeline: Reference gene primers were amplified, and this amplification served to estimate nucleated cell counts. Repertoires were generated with immunoSEQ multiplex PCR, while TCRdb's copy carries only in-frame clones and drops some. The V and J calls and clone size are taken from that table; D and trimming were inferred from the DNA. The top ten clones hold around 2.1% of a sample with roughly 150,000 clones, approximately 83% of them seen once.

Sequencing input: peripheral blood. This chain joins TRBV9 and TRBJ2-1, with TRBD2 matching over 9 bases. The TCR originated in a woman older than 75 with acute or convalescent COVID-19. The CDR3 loop is CASSAYGTSSSTYNEQFF. CDR3 coding DNA: TGTGCCAGCAGCGCGTACGGGACTAGCTCTTCTACCTACAATGAGCAGTTCTTC.